The 26 T cell receptor beta chains listed next were all sequenced from one sample in a study of CXCR3-negative and CXCR3-positive naive CD8 T cells (dated by TCRdb to the late 2010s). Sequenced on a NextSeq 550. The Human TCR Profiling Kit (MiLaboratory) was used to make UMI-labeled 5' RACE TRB cDNA libraries. TCRdb reprocessed the reads, reporting each CDR3 protein sequence once and no DNA. For this sample, the table gives over 100,000 distinct CDR3 sequences. About 0.44% of the sample is held by the ten biggest clonotypes. Input material: naive CXCR3- CD8+ T cells from blood. The cell subset or site label of this sample denotes: CD45RO-CCR7+CD27+CD95- naive CD8+ T cells lacking CXCR3 (TNR3-). The receptors shown here come from a human donor in good health. Some clones in this sample may be carry-over from other donors' samples.

The chain employs TRBV12-3 or TRBV12-4 and TRBJ2-7; TCRdb's assignment of TRBD2 cannot be checked, as there is no DNA. The CDR3 totals 15 residues. The CDR3 is CASSLNLGLSYEQYF.

V gene TRBV3-1 combines with J gene TRBJ2-7; TCRdb's D call, TRBD2, is unchecked because there is no DNA. Germline values: CDR1 LGHDT, CDR2 YNNKEL (reference sequence). The CDR3 is 14 residues long. The CDR3 is CASSQTADYYEQYF.

This chain links TRBV24-1 with TRBJ2-1. Germline lookup yields CDR1 KGHDR and CDR2 SFDVKD. The CDR3 consists of 13 residues. The CDR3 sequence: CATSDYMYNEQFF.

The chain uses TRBV13 and TRBJ2-1; the D call from TCRdb, TRBD2, cannot be confirmed without DNA. The CDR3 covers 16 residues. In germline, CDR1 is PRHDT, CDR2 FYEKMQ (reference sequence). The CDR3 region is CASRPGGTSAFNEQFF.

V usage is TRBV7-9 and J usage is TRBJ2-5; without DNA, the TCRdb call of TRBD2 cannot be checked. The CDR3 covers 13 residues. Germline assignment: CDR1 SEHNR and CDR2 FQNEAQ (reference sequence). CDR3 amino acids: CASSLGGPVSQYF.

The chain's CDR3 is CASSSLPRGGEQFF. The chain is built from TRBV7-3 and TRBJ2-1; TCRdb's D call, TRBD1, is unchecked because there is no DNA. Germline V lookup: CDR1 SGHTA, CDR2 FQGTGA. The CDR3 spans 14 residues.

J is TRBJ2-2 and V is TRBV6-5; with no DNA, the TCRdb D assignment of TRBD1 cannot be verified. CDR3 length equals 20 residues. Germline V lookup: CDR1 MNHEY, CDR2 SVGAGI. CDR3 region: CASSYSSGTGGYDNTGELFF.

The CDR3 sequence: CASSQGIYSNQPQHF. The chain links TRBV3-1 to TRBJ1-5. CDR1 is LGHDT and CDR2 is YNNKEL in the germline V gene (reference sequence). The CDR3 is made up of 15 amino acids.

The chain employs TRBV29-1 and TRBJ2-2; the D gene TCRdb calls, TRBD1, cannot be checked with no DNA. Germline-derived CDR1 and CDR2 are SQVTM and ANQGSEA. CDR3 size: 13 residues. CDR3 amino acids: CSGGGSNTGELFF.

This chain connects TRBV27 to TRBJ2-2; the TCRdb D gene call, TRBD1, has no DNA to confirm it. There are 15 residues in the CDR3. Per germline, CDR1 MNHEY and CDR2 SMNVEV (reference sequence). CDR3 in amino acids: CASSFQVKGAGELFF.

The rearrangement links TRBV4-3 to TRBJ2-7; TCRdb outputs TRBD1, but without DNA this stays unchecked. Germline assignment: CDR1 LGHNA and CDR2 YSLEER. The CDR3 is 15 amino acids. The chain's CDR3 is CASSQDPDRAGEQYF.

The V call is TRBV5-1, the J call TRBJ2-7; TCRdb gives TRBD1 as the D gene, but with no DNA this cannot be confirmed. The V gene's germline CDR1 is SGHRS and CDR2 YFSETQ. The CDR3 sequence is 13 residues long. The CDR3 is CASSLDVGGEQYF.

This chain connects TRBV12-3 or TRBV12-4 to TRBJ2-2; without DNA, the TCRdb call of TRBD1 cannot be checked. CDR3 length: 15 amino acids. The CDR3 loop is CASSTPGGYTGELFF.

The chain uses TRBV19 and TRBJ2-1; TCRdb's D call, TRBD1, is unchecked because there is no DNA. In germline, CDR1 is LNHDA, CDR2 SQIVND (reference sequence). The CDR3 totals 15 residues. The CDR3 loop is CASSIGQGGYNEQFF.

This sequence joins TRBV6-2 or TRBV6-3 and TRBJ2-1; as DNA is missing, the TRBD2 call by TCRdb cannot be tested. CDR3 length: 12 amino acids. In germline, CDR1 is MNHEY, CDR2 SVGEGT. The CDR3 loop is CASRLGYNEQFF.

The J gene is TRBJ2-3, the V gene TRBV5-5; the D call from TCRdb, TRBD2, cannot be confirmed without DNA. CDR1 is SGHKS, CDR2 YYEKEE, per germline (reference sequence). CDR3 length: 15 residues. The CDR3 spells CASSFTSGSTDTQYF.

The chain couples TRBV29-1 to TRBJ2-1; absent DNA, TCRdb's TRBD2 call cannot be checked. Germline V gene sequence: CDR1 SQVTM, CDR2 ANQGSEA. The CDR3 loop spans 14 amino acids. Here the CDR3 reads CSAVAGGPYNEQFF.

The chain recombines TRBV10-3 with TRBJ1-2; the TCRdb D gene call, TRBD1, has no DNA to confirm it. Germline V gene lookup returns CDR1 ENHRY and CDR2 SYGVKD. CDR3 length equals 13 residues. This CDR3 reads CAIRKDSDYGYTF.

The chain combines TRBV10-1 with TRBJ1-1; lacking DNA, the TRBD1 call made by TCRdb goes unchecked. The CDR3 has 14 amino acids. Germline V gene lookup returns CDR1 WNHNN and CDR2 SYGVQD (reference sequence). CDR3 residues: CASSEDRDNTEAFF.

The V call is TRBV29-1, the J call TRBJ1-2; TCRdb calls TRBD1, which cannot be checked without DNA. This CDR3 is built from 15 residues. Germline CDR1 SQVTM, CDR2 ANQGSEA. CDR3 in amino acids: CSVGGAPGANYGYTF. Supplemented by reference TRBV29-1 and TRBJ1-2, the full variable domain reads SAVISQKPSRDICQRGTSLTIQCQVDSQVTMMFWYRQQPGQSLTLIATANQGSEATYESGFVIDKFPISRPNLTFSTLTVSNMSPEDSSIYLCSVGGAPGANYGYTFGSGTRLTVV.

This rearrangement joins TRBV29-1 to TRBJ2-7; the TRBD2 assignment by TCRdb is unverifiable without DNA. Germline-derived CDR1 and CDR2 are SQVTM and ANQGSEA. This CDR3 has 14 amino acids. The CDR3 reads CSVRLAGVEYEQYF.

CDR3 sequence reads: CASSSLTGEDPGELFF. The chain joins TRBV7-8 to TRBJ2-2; TCRdb reports TRBD1, a call that lacks DNA to check it against. The length of the CDR3 is 16 residues. CDR1 and CDR2 (germline): SGHVS, FQNEAQ.

The chain's CDR3 is CASSQDRIQGAHNEQFF. The chain combines TRBV4-3 with TRBJ2-1; the TCRdb D gene call, TRBD1, has no DNA to confirm it. The CDR3 consists of 17 residues. Germline CDR1 LGHNA, CDR2 YSLEER.

This chain uses TRBV29-1 with TRBJ2-2; no DNA is available, so the TRBD1 call from TCRdb remains unchecked. Germline CDR1 reads SQVTM; CDR2 reads ANQGSEA. The CDR3 totals 16 residues. CDR3 loop: CSVEDPDRAHTGELFF.

The V call is TRBV29-1, the J call TRBJ2-1; TCRdb returns TRBD2, unconfirmable since there is no DNA. The CDR3 is 14 residues long. CDR1 SQVTM and CDR2 ANQGSEA come from the germline V gene. This CDR3 is CRVETSIIYNEQFF.

The genes are TRBV6-6 and TRBJ2-2; checking the TCRdb D call of TRBD2 is not possible without DNA. Germline CDR1 MNHNY, CDR2 SVGAGI (reference sequence). The CDR3 contains 16 residues. CDR3 sequence reads: CASSFLAGVNTGELFF.